This TCR beta chain was recorded in a study of prognosis after radiotherapy for stage I lung cancer. Genomic DNA provided the template from which TCR beta CDR3 was amplified by two-round multiplex PCR. Gene-specific TRBV and TRBJ primers were used in PCR round one. In the second PCR round, amplification relied on universal primers. TCRdb ran MiXCR on the multiplex PCR reads and lists one entry per CDR3 protein. The table lists more than 30,000 distinct CDR3 sequences, 35% to 45% of them singletons. CDR3 size: 16 residues. Trimming at V came to 5 bases and at J to 8 bases, leaving 11 bases not matched to a gene. Germline-derived CDR1 and CDR2 are DFQATT and SNEGSKA (reference sequence).

The sequence was obtained from a donor aged 50 or older with non-small cell lung cancer. This chain uses TRBV20-1 with TRBJ2-3; 15 bases are a match to TRBD2. The sample in question was PBMCs, obtained before or after stereotactic body radiation therapy (not recorded which). The CDR3 loop is CSASARPGLAGGTQYF. CDR3 in DNA: TGCAGTGCTTCTGCCCGACCGGGACTAGCGGGGGGTACGCAGTATTTT.